The sequence of this T cell receptor (beta chain) was determined in a study of shared clonotypes between healthy human individuals. Points on this clone: Its specificity is not known.

Study-wide points: Non-shared clonotypes had lower generation probabilities than clonotypes shared by all four sorted-subset donors. It was anticipated that sequencing depth would influence how many clonotypes donors shared.

The assay was immunoSEQ multiplex PCR, and TCRdb's table has in-frame clones only and misses some. The sample yields roughly 2.1 million clones, more than 85% seen once. CD45RO negativity and positive selection for CCR7 defined naive CD8 cells, a population that excluded terminally differentiated effector memory CD45RA+ cells. This CDR3 has 15 residues. In germline, CDR1 is MDHEN, CDR2 SYDVKM. V lost 5 bases and J lost 6, with 17 bases in between. Sequencing was done on a sample of naive CD8+ T cells from PBMCs. The clonotype was recovered from a man younger than 30 in good health. Some clones in this sample may be carry-over from other donors' samples. This rearrangement joins TRBV28 to TRBJ2-4, with D perhaps TRBD1 or TRBD2 (6 bases each). The CDR3 loop reads CASSLSPGAGNIQYF. The CDR3, as DNA: TGTGCCAGCAGTCTCAGCCCGGGGGCTGGAAACATTCAGTACTTC.